The 10 T cell receptor beta chains below come from one sample, sequenced in a study of blood T cell repertoires in COVID-19 (dated by TCRdb to about 2020). The receptor library was made with the immunoSEQ multiplex PCR assay. In its TCRdb copy, this immuneACCESS table keeps in-frame sequences only and misses some clones. Where compared with another copy, unresolved V genes explain less than half of these, and the others have no known cause. The sample has fewer than 500,000 clones on record, roughly 87% of them singletons. The biggest ten clones account for under 0.85% of the sample. The source material was PBMCs or T cells enriched from blood (not recorded which). The receptors were gathered from a woman aged 18-35 years who had recovered from COVID-19.

This chain uses TRBV5-1 with TRBJ1-6, with 9 nucleotides matching TRBD1. This CDR3 is 14 amino acids long. V was clipped by 0 bases and J by 10 bases; unmatched bases: 2. Germline CDR1 SGHRS, CDR2 YFSETQ. The CDR3: CASSLEGQGSPLHF. As DNA, the CDR3 is TGCGCCAGCAGCTTGGAGGGACAGGGCTCACCCCTCCACTTT.

V and J are TRBV4-1 and TRBJ1-5, with a possible D match to TRBD1 (5 bases). CDR3 length equals 15 residues. The V gene's germline CDR1 is MGHRA and CDR2 YSYEKL. V was pared by 0 bases and J by 7 bases, with 13 bases between. The CDR3 coding sequence is TGCGCCAGCAGCCAAGATTGGGGGGAGGGACAGCCCCAGCATTTT. Translation gives CASSQDWGEGQPQHF.

CDR3 amino acids: CASSREAQGGNSPLHF. The DNA for the CDR3 is TGTGCCAGCAGCCGAGAAGCCCAGGGAGGTAATTCACCCCTCCACTTT. V and J are TRBV4-2 and TRBJ1-6; D possibly corresponds to TRBD1 (5 bases). Germline V gives CDR1 LGHNA, CDR2 YNFKEQ. The CDR3 is 16 amino acids. The V and J ends lost 4 bases and 6 bases respectively, with 16 bases between them.

V is TRBV18 and J is TRBJ1-4; possibly TRBD1 for D (5 bases). Germline CDR1 KGHSH, CDR2 LQKENI. This CDR3 contains 16 residues. V was cut by 3 bases and J by 5 bases, with 16 bases left in between. In DNA form, the CDR3 reads TGTGCCAGCTCACCTCCCCCGGGACTCCAAAATGAAAAACTGTTTTTT. It specifies CASSPPPGLQNEKLFF.

This clone has only a few counts. The chain links TRBV11-2 to TRBJ1-6; 8 positions match TRBD1. Germline trimming cut 5 bases from V and 6 bases from J; bases unmatched to any gene: 6. The CDR3 sequence is 15 residues long. Germline lookup yields CDR1 SGHAT and CDR2 FQNNGV. CDR3: CASSATGQVNSPLHF. The CDR3 coding sequence is TGTGCCAGCAGCGCCACGGGACAGGTTAATTCACCCCTCCACTTT.

This chain links TRBV5-3 with TRBJ1-5, with 8 bases matching TRBD1. TRBV5-3 is filed as an ORF, its function uncertain. Losses at the gene ends were 1 base for V and 4 bases for J; bases not matched to a gene: 4. The CDR3 extends over 15 amino acids. CDR3 region: CARSLYGTGNQPQHF. Written as DNA, the CDR3 is TGTGCCAGAAGCTTGTACGGGACAGGAAATCAGCCCCAGCATTTT.

This rearrangement joins TRBV7-9 to TRBJ2-1; tentative D call: TRBD2 (7 bases). Germline CDR1 and CDR2: SEHNR and FQNEAQ (reference sequence). This CDR3 spans 13 amino acids. V was pared by 8 bases and J by 7 bases, with 15 bases between. The CDR3 coding sequence is TGTGCCAGCGATGCAGGGAGGGGGAATGAGCAGTTCTTC. Its protein product is CASDAGRGNEQFF.

This clone occurred a few times. V gene TRBV28 combines with J gene TRBJ1-4; maybe TRBD1 (5 bases). Trimming removed 6 bases from V and 8 bases from J, with 19 bases in between. The CDR3 has 15 residues. Germline lookup yields CDR1 MDHEN and CDR2 SYDVKM. The CDR3 DNA follows: TGTGCCAGCAGCCTTACTCAGGGTTCGAGAGAAAAACTGTTTTTT. Protein: CASSLTQGSREKLFF. Drawing the rest from reference TRBV28 and TRBJ1-4, the complete variable domain is DVKVTQSSRYLVKRTGEKVFLECVQDMDHENMFWYRQDPGLGLRLIYFSYDVKMKEKGDIPEGYSVSREKKERFSLILESASTNQTSMYLCASSLTQGSREKLFFGSGTQLSVL.

This clone was picked up one time. The chain couples TRBV5-5 to TRBJ1-2, with 10 bases matching TRBD1. This CDR3 has 15 residues. Germline CDR1 and CDR2: SGHKS and YYEKEE (reference sequence). V lost 2 bases, J lost 3 bases, and 4 bases stayed unmatched. The CDR3 loop reads CASSFYGTGDYGYTF. CDR3 sequence (DNA): TGTGCCAGCAGCTTTTATGGGACAGGGGACTATGGCTACACCTTC. The whole variable domain, filled in from reference TRBV5-5 and TRBJ1-2, reads DAGVTQSPTHLIKTRGQQVTLRCSPISGHKSVSWYQQVLGQGPQFIFQYYEKEERGRGNFPDRFSARQFPNYSSELNVNALLLGDSALYLCASSFYGTGDYGYTFGSGTRLTVV.

The CDR3 protein is CASSQESRKETQYF. The CDR3 coding sequence is TGTGCCAGCAGCCAAGAGTCCAGAAAAGAGACCCAGTACTTC. V usage is TRBV3-1 (or the pseudogene TRBV3-2) and J usage is TRBJ2-5, with D uncertain. The CDR3 extends over 14 amino acids. V gave up 0 bases and J gave up 3 bases, with 8 bases separating them. Per the germline V gene, CDR1 is LGHDT and CDR2 is YNNKEL (reference sequence).